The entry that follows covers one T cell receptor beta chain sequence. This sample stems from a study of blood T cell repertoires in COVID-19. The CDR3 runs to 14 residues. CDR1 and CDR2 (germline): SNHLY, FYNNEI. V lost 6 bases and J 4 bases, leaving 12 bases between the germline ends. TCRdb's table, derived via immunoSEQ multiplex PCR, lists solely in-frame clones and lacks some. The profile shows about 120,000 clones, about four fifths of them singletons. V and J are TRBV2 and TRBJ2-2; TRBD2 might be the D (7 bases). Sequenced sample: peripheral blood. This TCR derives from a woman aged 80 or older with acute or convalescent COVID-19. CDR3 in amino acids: CASSQGRGTGELFF. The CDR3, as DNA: TGTGCCAGCAGCCAGGGGAGGGGCACCGGGGAGCTGTTTTTT. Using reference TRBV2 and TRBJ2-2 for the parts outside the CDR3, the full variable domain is EPEVTQTPSHQVTQMGQEVILRCVPISNHLYFYWYRQILGQKVEFLVSFYNNEISEKSEIFDDQFSVERPDGSNFTLKIRSTKLEDSAMYFCASSQGRGTGELFFGEGSRLTVL.